The clone carrying this TCR beta chain has more than one count but fewer than ten. Its antigen is not known. The data were obtained in a study of blood T cells in healthy people across ages. A sample-barcoded 5' primer and a J-beta primer mix were used in a second PCR of about 6 to 12 cycles. TCRdb reanalysed the 5' RACE reads using MiXCR and keeps one entry per CDR3 protein. Of some 850,000 distinct CDR3 sequences detected, roughly 24% appear once; the ten largest clones hold about 2.9%. Trimming removed 1 base at V and 9 bases at J, with 16 bases between. The germline CDR1 and CDR2 sequences are SGHAT and FQNNGV. This CDR3 has 15 residues. Whole-study findings and limits: A strong correlation was found between TCR beta diversity and the percentage of naive T cells. PBMCs went unsorted, and a conclusive naive versus antigen-experienced comparison was therefore prevented.

These sequences were also reported in another study, on T cells of mothers and their children. In that study: Microchimeric T cell clones that persisted were not detected.

The clonotype originates from a boy between 10 and 17 years old in good health. The sample comprised blood. This sequence joins TRBV11-2 and TRBJ2-1; D may be TRBD1 (5 bases). In DNA form, the CDR3 reads TGTGCCAGCAGCTTAGGCAGGGCTCACGGTAGTGAGCAGTTCTTC. It is translated as CASSLGRAHGSEQFF.